These 15 T cell receptor beta chains share one sample of origin, sequenced in a study of cytomegalovirus exposure and HLA in healthy donors. PCR primers comprised 60 Vbeta and 13 Jbeta primers. Assay: immunoSEQ multiplex PCR; the TCRdb copy retains only in-frame clones and omits some. Of 140,000 or so clones listed, 75% to 85% are singletons. The specimen was PBMCs. The receptors stem from a man aged 35 to 55 in good health and CMV-seronegative.

The chain carries TRBV27 and TRBJ1-2; possible D gene TRBD1, 5 bases. V gave up 5 bases and J gave up 4 bases, with 14 bases separating them. CDR1 and CDR2 from the germline V gene are MNHEY and SMNVEV (reference sequence). CDR3 length: 14 residues. The CDR3 sequence: CASSLQAATYGYTF. The CDR3 coding sequence is TGTGCCAGCAGTCTACAGGCAGCTACCTATGGCTACACCTTC.

The CDR3 reads CASGGQQETQYF. CDR3 in DNA: TGCGCCAGCGGTGGACAGCAAGAGACCCAGTACTTC. V gene TRBV5-1 combines with J gene TRBJ2-5, with a weak D call TRBD1 (6 bases). V was clipped by 7 bases and J by 2 bases, with 9 bases between them. Germline CDR1 and CDR2: SGHRS and YFSETQ. The CDR3 contains 12 residues.

The chain employs TRBV9 and TRBJ2-2; D is possibly TRBD2 (5 bases). This CDR3 region has 15 residues. Germline-derived CDR1 and CDR2 are SGDLS and YYNGEE. V shed 0 bases and J shed 4 bases, with 10 bases lying between them. This chain's CDR3 is CASSVGSRGTGELFF. The DNA of the CDR3 is TGTGCCAGCAGCGTAGGATCACGGGGCACCGGGGAGCTGTTTTTT. The full variable domain, its missing parts supplied by reference TRBV9 and TRBJ2-2, is DSGVTQTPKHLITATGQRVTLRCSPRSGDLSVYWYQQSLDQGLQFLIQYYNGEERAKGNILERFSAQQFPDLHSELNLSSLELGDSALYFCASSVGSRGTGELFFGEGSRLTVL.

The chain joins TRBV5-1 to TRBJ2-5; 8 nucleotides agree with TRBD1. CDR1 and CDR2 (germline): SGHRS, YFSETQ. The ends lost 4 bases at V and 2 bases at J; junction bases unmatched: 4. The CDR3 is made up of 14 amino acids. This chain's CDR3 is CASSMDRAQETQYF. The CDR3 coding sequence is TGCGCCAGCAGCATGGACAGGGCGCAAGAGACCCAGTACTTC.

The rearrangement links TRBV7-3 to TRBJ1-1; no clear D gene. The CDR3 has 13 residues. Trimming took off 2 bases at V and 5 bases at J, with 9 bases between the two ends. Looked up from germline, CDR1 is SGHTA and CDR2 is FQGTGA. The CDR3 spells CASSLSGGTEAFF. CDR3 sequence (DNA): TGTGCCAGCAGCTTATCTGGAGGGACTGAAGCTTTCTTT.

The V and J genes are TRBV27 and TRBJ1-1, with 11 bases lining up with TRBD1. Germline lookup yields CDR1 MNHEY and CDR2 SMNVEV (reference sequence). With 5 bases clipped from V and 4 bases from J, the junction kept 3 bases outside the gene matches. This CDR3 is built from 14 residues. CDR3 sequence: CASSPGTGGTEAFF. CDR3 sequence (DNA): TGTGCCAGCAGTCCGGGGACAGGGGGCACTGAAGCTTTCTTT.

Only one count was recorded for this clone. The J gene is TRBJ2-3, the V gene TRBV7-9; 9 bases agree with TRBD2. Germline V lookup: CDR1 SEHNR, CDR2 FQNEAQ (reference sequence). The V segment lost 1 base and the J segment 5 bases; nucleotides outside the gene matches: 7. CDR3 length: 16 residues. Written as DNA, the CDR3 is TGTGCCAGCAGCTTAGATCAGCGGGGGGTCGAAGATACGCAGTATTTT. Protein product: CASSLDQRGVEDTQYF. Drawing the rest from reference TRBV7-9 and TRBJ2-3, the complete variable domain is DTGVSQNPRHKITKRGQNVTFRCDPISEHNRLYWYRQTLGQGPEFLTYFQNEAQLEKSRLLSDRFSAERPKGSFSTLEIQRTEQGDSAMYLCASSLDQRGVEDTQYFGPGTRLTVL.

The chain carries TRBV11-2 and TRBJ2-3; the match to TRBD1 covers 7 bases. Germline CDR1 and CDR2: SGHAT and FQNNGV. The trim removed 4 bases at V and 2 bases at J, leaving 6 bases unmatched. The CDR3 has 15 residues. For the CDR3, the DNA is TGTGCCAGCAGCTCGGGACAGACGAACACAGATACGCAGTATTTT. Encoded protein: CASSSGQTNTDTQYF.

The CDR3 DNA reads TGTGCCAGCAGTTACTCCTCCTCCTACAATGAGCAGTTCTTC. Translated, it gives CASSYSSSYNEQFF. The chain joins TRBV6-5 to TRBJ2-1; no definite D call. The germline V gene encodes CDR1 MNHEY and CDR2 SVGAGI. CDR3 size: 14 residues. The germline V and J ends were trimmed by 0 bases and 0 bases, with 3 bases remaining between them.

This chain uses TRBV19 with TRBJ2-3; the match to TRBD2 covers 8 bases. V shed 6 bases and J 1 base; nucleotides not matched to a gene: 6. The CDR3 runs to 15 residues. Germline lookup yields CDR1 LNHDA and CDR2 SQIVND (reference sequence). The CDR3 region has the DNA TGTGCCAGTAGAGAAGCGGGGGCCGGCACAGATACGCAGTATTTT. This encodes CASREAGAGTDTQYF.

The chain couples TRBV27 to TRBJ2-1; 11 bases map to TRBD2. Germline CDR1 MNHEY, CDR2 SMNVEV (reference sequence). This CDR3 is built from 16 residues. The J segment lost 8 bases and the V segment lost 6 bases, leaving 12 bases of the junction unmatched. The CDR3 loop is CASRGSGTSGGDEQFF. The CDR3, as DNA: TGTGCCAGCAGGGGGTCCGGGACTAGCGGTGGGGATGAGCAGTTCTTC.

Comments on this clone: The identical CDR3 is also encoded by other nucleotide sequences in the sample. The chain joins TRBV9 to TRBJ2-3; D uncertain. The ends were cut back, 0 bases at V and 0 bases at J, with 5 bases in the middle. The length of the CDR3 is 14 residues. CDR1 and CDR2 from the germline V gene are SGDLS and YYNGEE. For the CDR3, the DNA is TGTGCCAGCAGCGTAGCCGTTAGCACAGATACGCAGTATTTT. It yields the protein CASSVAVSTDTQYF.

This chain connects TRBV5-1 to TRBJ2-2; D may be TRBD1 (5 bases). CDR1 is SGHRS, CDR2 YFSETQ, per germline. Trimming took off 0 bases at V and 2 bases at J, with 17 bases between the two ends. The CDR3 covers 18 residues. CDR3 in amino acids: CASSLALGQGENTGELFF. The CDR3 DNA reads TGCGCCAGCAGCTTGGCCCTTGGGCAGGGCGAAAACACCGGGGAGCTGTTTTTT.

Notes on this clone: Different DNA sequences within this sample yield the same CDR3. The chain uses TRBV15 and TRBJ1-1, with unresolved D. V lost 1 base, J lost 1 base, and 7 bases lay in between. CDR1 LNHNV and CDR2 YYDKDF come from the germline V gene (reference sequence). This CDR3 has 14 residues. CDR3 nucleotide sequence: TGTGCCACCAGCAGAGTGGCGGGGAACACTGAAGCTTTCTTT. Encoded protein: CATSRVAGNTEAFF.

This clone was observed a handful of times. The chain links TRBV19 to TRBJ1-4, with a tentative D call TRBD1 (6 bases). Trimming removed 1 base at V and 4 bases at J, with 10 bases between. This CDR3 is built from 15 residues. Germline assignment: CDR1 LNHDA and CDR2 SQIVND (reference sequence). This CDR3 reads CASSIGTADNEKLFF. CDR3 nucleotides: TGTGCCAGTAGTATAGGGACAGCGGATAATGAAAAACTGTTTTTT.